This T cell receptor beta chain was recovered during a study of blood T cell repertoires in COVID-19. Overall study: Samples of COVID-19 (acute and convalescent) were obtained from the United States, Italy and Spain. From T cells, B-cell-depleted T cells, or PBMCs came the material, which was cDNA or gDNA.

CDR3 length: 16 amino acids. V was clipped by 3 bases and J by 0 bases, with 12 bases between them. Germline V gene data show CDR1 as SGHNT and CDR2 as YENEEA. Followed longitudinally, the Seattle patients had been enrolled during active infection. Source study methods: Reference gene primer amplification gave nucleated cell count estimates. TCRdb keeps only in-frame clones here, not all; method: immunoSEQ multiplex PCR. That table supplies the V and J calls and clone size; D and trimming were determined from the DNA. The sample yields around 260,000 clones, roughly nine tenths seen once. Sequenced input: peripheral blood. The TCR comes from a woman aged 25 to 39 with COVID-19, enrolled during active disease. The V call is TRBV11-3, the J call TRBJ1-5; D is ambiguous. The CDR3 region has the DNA TGTGCCAGCAGCTTTAGGCGGTGCTATAGCAATCAGCCCCAGCATTTT. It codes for CASSFRRCYSNQPQHF.